The 24 T cell receptor beta chains given below trace back to one sample, sequenced in a study of cytomegalovirus exposure and HLA in healthy donors. Primers for the PCR totalled 60 Vbeta and 13 Jbeta. The protocol was immunoSEQ multiplex PCR, while the TCRdb copy is restricted to in-frame clones and leaves out a portion. This table lists 100,000 to 150,000 clones. The material sequenced was PBMCs. The receptors come from a woman between 35 and 50 years old in good health and CMV-seropositive.

Here the CDR3 reads CASSVVDRGFTDTQYF. In nucleotides, the CDR3 is TGTGCCAGCAGCGTAGTAGACAGGGGGTTCACAGATACGCAGTATTTT. The chain uses TRBV9 and TRBJ2-3; 9 bases fit TRBD1. V dropped 0 bases and J dropped 2; count of bases not matched to a gene: 4. CDR1 is SGDLS and CDR2 is YYNGEE in the germline V gene. The CDR3 is 16 amino acids.

The chain links TRBV9 to TRBJ1-2, with D maybe TRBD1 (5 bases). The length of the CDR3 is 17 residues. CDR1 is SGDLS, CDR2 YYNGEE, per germline. V lost 0 bases, J lost 2 bases, and 17 bases lay in between. CDR3 sequence reads: CASSVGPTGLFNYGYTF. CDR3 bases: TGTGCCAGCAGCGTAGGCCCAACAGGTCTATTCAACTATGGCTACACCTTC.

The V gene is TRBV18, the J gene TRBJ1-1; no definite D call. Germline V CDR1 and CDR2: KGHSH, LQKENI. The V end lost 6 bases, the J end lost 6 bases, and 14 bases lay between the germline ends. This CDR3 spans 13 amino acids. The CDR3 bases are TGTGCCAGCTCGTCTTCAGATGTGGCTGAAGCTTTCTTT. Its translation is CASSSSDVAEAFF.

The rearrangement joins TRBV11-2 to TRBJ1-6; no definite D call. CDR1 and CDR2 from the germline V gene are SGHAT and FQNNGV. The CDR3 runs to 15 residues. V was trimmed by 0 bases and J by 7 bases, leaving 10 bases between them. CDR3 in DNA: TGTGCCAGCAGCTTAGAGGGCAGGCTCAATTCACCCCTCCACTTT. This codes for CASSLEGRLNSPLHF.

CDR3 in amino acids: CASSTSGRGQETQYF. The DNA of the CDR3 is TGTGCCAGCAGCACCTCGGGCAGGGGTCAAGAGACCCAGTACTTC. V usage is TRBV11-1 and J usage is TRBJ2-5, with D perhaps matching TRBD1 (6 bases). Trimming took off 5 bases at V and 2 bases at J, with 15 bases between the two ends. The CDR3 is 15 residues long. The germline CDR1 and CDR2 sequences are SGHAT and FQDESV (reference sequence).

This chain joins TRBV19 and TRBJ2-6; TRBD1 agrees at 10 bases. Germline CDR1 LNHDA, CDR2 SQIVND (reference sequence). The CDR3 has 18 residues. J was trimmed by 2 bases and V by 7 bases; bases with no gene match: 11. The CDR3 bases are TGTGCCAGTAAAGGCGGGACAGGGGTTCCTACTGGGGCCAACGTCCTGACTTTC. Translation gives CASKGGTGVPTGANVLTF.

This chain links TRBV19 with TRBJ2-1, with a tentative D call TRBD1 (6 bases). Per the germline V gene, CDR1 is LNHDA and CDR2 is SQIVND (reference sequence). The germline V and J ends were trimmed by 4 bases and 9 bases, with 13 bases remaining between them. The CDR3 spans 13 residues. CDR3 DNA: TGTGCCAGTAGTACACAGGGACGGGGTGAGCAGTTCTTC. It encodes CASSTQGRGEQFF.

V usage is TRBV5-4 and J usage is TRBJ2-7, with TRBD2 matching 9 bases. Looked up from germline, CDR1 is SGHNT and CDR2 is YYREEE (reference sequence). This CDR3 is 14 amino acids long. With V trimmed by 5 bases and J by 0 bases, 3 bases remained unmatched. CDR3 DNA: TGTGCCAGCAGGGATAGCGGGAGCTCCTACGAGCAGTACTTC. It yields the protein CASRDSGSSYEQYF.

The chain combines TRBV18 with TRBJ2-1, with TRBD2 matching over 7 bases. Germline CDR1 KGHSH, CDR2 LQKENI. The CDR3 length is 14 residues. J gave up 0 bases and V 6 bases, and 2 bases lay outside the gene matches. CDR3: CASSGGSSYNEQFF. The CDR3 nucleotides are TGTGCCAGCTCGGGGGGGAGCTCCTACAATGAGCAGTTCTTC.

This chain joins TRBV30 and TRBJ1-5; a weak D match, TRBD1 (6 bases). Deletions cut 5 bases from V and 3 bases from J, with 14 bases between. Germline CDR1 GTSNPN, CDR2 SVGIG (reference sequence). CDR3 length: 14 residues. CDR3 bases: TGTGCCTGGGGAATAGGACAGCTCAATCAGCCCCAGCATTTT. It specifies CAWGIGQLNQPQHF.

This chain connects TRBV5-4 to TRBJ2-2; unclear D gene. This CDR3 is built from 14 residues. CDR1 is SGHNT and CDR2 is YYREEE in the germline V gene (reference sequence). With 0 bases removed from V and 8 bases from J, the gap between germline ends came to 11 bases. This CDR3 is CASSLESQVGELFF. The CDR3 coding sequence is TGTGCCAGCAGCTTGGAGTCGCAGGTGGGGGAGCTGTTTTTT.

This sequence joins TRBV28 and TRBJ1-5; TRBD1 agrees at 9 bases. Germline CDR1 and CDR2: MDHEN and SYDVKM. J lost 4 bases, V lost 5 bases, and 9 bases had no gene match. The CDR3 totals 16 residues. The CDR3 reads CASSPITGGGNQPQHF. The CDR3, as DNA: TGTGCCAGCAGTCCTATCACAGGGGGCGGGAATCAGCCCCAGCATTTT.

The V call is TRBV7-8, the J call TRBJ2-1; D is possibly TRBD2 (5 bases). The germline V gene encodes CDR1 SGHVS and CDR2 FQNEAQ. CDR3 length: 14 residues. V was shortened by 6 bases and J by 9 bases, with 18 bases between the two germline ends. CDR3 in DNA: TGTGCCAGCAGGGGTCTAGCCCTTCTAGGTGAGCAGTTCTTC. Protein: CASRGLALLGEQFF.

This rearrangement joins TRBV30 to TRBJ2-1; 8 bases are shared with TRBD2. Germline V lookup: CDR1 GTSNPN, CDR2 SVGIG (reference sequence). This CDR3 contains 13 residues. V gave up 2 bases and J gave up 7 bases; unmatched junction bases: 4. CDR3 sequence (DNA): TGTGCCTGGAGTCAAACTAGCGGTAATGAGCAGTTCTTC. The encoded protein is CAWSQTSGNEQFF.

The rearrangement uses TRBV29-1 and TRBJ1-6; no clear D gene. Between the trimmed V and J ends, which lost 5 bases and 5 bases, there was a span of 13 bases. Germline V lookup: CDR1 SQVTM, CDR2 ANQGSEA. The CDR3 sequence is 14 residues long. The chain's CDR3 is CSVRSDRDNSPLHF. The CDR3 bases are TGCAGCGTTCGGAGCGATCGGGATAATTCACCCCTCCACTTT.

This chain joins TRBV7-2 and TRBJ1-4; no definite D call. Germline loops: CDR1 SGHTA, CDR2 FQGNSA. The CDR3 loop spans 12 amino acids. The V end was cut by 10 bases, the J end by 4 bases, with 10 bases between. This CDR3 reads CAIGRDNEKLFF. CDR3 in DNA: TGTGCCATCGGGAGGGATAATGAAAAACTGTTTTTT.

This CDR3 is CASSQDVTRVVAEAFF. The CDR3 nucleotides are TGCGCCAGCAGCCAAGACGTCACCAGGGTGGTAGCTGAAGCTTTCTTT. The rearrangement uses TRBV4-1 and TRBJ1-1, with D perhaps matching TRBD1 (5 bases). V lost 0 bases, J lost 6 bases, and 17 bases lay in between. This CDR3 contains 16 residues. Germline loops: CDR1 MGHRA, CDR2 YSYEKL.

The chain is built from TRBV29-1 and TRBJ1-5, with 8 bases identical to TRBD1. The CDR3 consists of 14 residues. Germline CDR1 SQVTM, CDR2 ANQGSEA. V was pared by 4 bases and J by 6 bases, with 8 bases of the junction left unmatched. The CDR3 region has the DNA TGCAGCGTTGCGGACAGGGTAAACTTTCAGCCCCAGCATTTT. Translated, it gives CSVADRVNFQPQHF.

The chain carries TRBV5-1 and TRBJ2-7; 9 positions match TRBD2. V gave up 0 bases and J gave up 1 base; unmatched junction bases: 5. This CDR3 has 16 residues. CDR1 and CDR2 (germline): SGHRS, YFSETQ. CDR3 sequence (DNA): TGCGCCAGCAGCTTGGGGGCTAGCGGGGCTTCCTACGAGCAGTACTTC. Its translation is CASSLGASGASYEQYF.

V and J are TRBV6-4 and TRBJ2-7; 10 nucleotides match TRBD1. Germline values: CDR1 MRHNA, CDR2 SNTAGT. J gave up 5 bases and V 6 bases, and 7 bases lay outside the gene matches. This CDR3 is built from 14 residues. The CDR3 nucleotides read TGTGCCAGCAGACCCGGGACAGGGGTTCACGAGCAGTACTTC. Its protein product is CASRPGTGVHEQYF.

J is TRBJ1-2 and V is TRBV6-1; 11 nucleotides match TRBD1. The trim removed 7 bases at V and 6 bases at J, leaving 4 bases unmatched. The CDR3 totals 13 residues. Germline assignment: CDR1 MNHNS and CDR2 SASEGT. In DNA form, the CDR3 reads TGTGCCAGCATCAAGGACAGGGGGCATGGCTACACCTTC. Protein sequence: CASIKDRGHGYTF.

V is TRBV9 and J is TRBJ2-3; 7 bases are a match to TRBD2. The J segment lost 9 bases and the V segment lost 4 bases, leaving 11 bases of the junction unmatched. In germline, CDR1 is SGDLS, CDR2 YYNGEE. The CDR3 length is 14 residues. The CDR3: CASSHGGVRDTQYF. CDR3 bases: TGTGCCAGCAGCCATGGGGGGGTTCGAGACACGCAGTATTTT. The complete variable domain, with remaining parts taken from reference TRBV9 and TRBJ2-3, reads DSGVTQTPKHLITATGQRVTLRCSPRSGDLSVYWYQQSLDQGLQFLIQYYNGEERAKGNILERFSAQQFPDLHSELNLSSLELGDSALYFCASSHGGVRDTQYFGPGTRLTVL.

This chain joins TRBV6-5 and TRBJ1-1; TRBD1 matches at 9 bases. The CDR3 is 15 amino acids. Germline V CDR1 and CDR2: MNHEY, SVGAGI. Losses at the gene ends were 4 bases for V and 4 bases for J; bases not matched to a gene: 7. For the CDR3, the DNA is TGTGCCAGCAGTTCGCTCCTGACAGGGGGCACTGAAGCTTTCTTT. Its translation: CASSSLLTGGTEAFF.

The V gene is TRBV6-1, the J gene TRBJ2-5; no clear D. The DNA end is a closer match to TRBJ2-7, so the J assignment may be wrong. The CDR3 loop spans 11 amino acids. CDR1 and CDR2 from the germline V gene are MNHNS and SASEGT. The CDR3 sequence: CASTADYEQYF. The DNA of the CDR3 is TGTGCCAGCACGGCCGACTACGAGCAGTACTTC.